This TCR beta chain was observed in a study of blood T cell repertoires in COVID-19. On the study more broadly: The samples span acute and convalescent COVID-19 from the United States, Italy and Spain. PBMCs, B-cell-depleted T cells, or T cells provided the cDNA or gDNA that made up the material.

Original analysis: Amplification from reference gene primers served as the basis for estimated nucleated cell counts. This table comes from immunoSEQ multiplex PCR, and its TCRdb copy is limited to in-frame clones, with some not included. V, J and clone size were drawn from that table, and D and trimming were deduced from the DNA. The sample holds 65,000 to 90,000 clones, over 75% seen once. The V gene end was trimmed by 5 bases and the J gene end by 3 bases; junction bases not matched to a gene: 9. Germline CDR1 reads SGHAT; CDR2 reads FQDESV (reference sequence). The CDR3 contains 15 residues. The chain is built from TRBV11-1 and TRBJ2-5; 7 bases match TRBD2. The sequencing sample was made of peripheral blood. The clonotype originates from a woman aged 60-75 years with acute or convalescent COVID-19. CDR3 sequence: CASSGAGVSKETQYF. The CDR3 bases are TGTGCCAGCAGCGGGGCGGGGGTATCAAAAGAGACCCAGTACTTC.